A single T cell receptor (beta chain) is shown here with its context. This specimen comes from a study of blood T cell repertoires in COVID-19. Data came from immunoSEQ multiplex PCR; TCRdb stores just in-frame clones and leaves some out. The repertoire has roughly 150,000 clones, about 83% of them found once; the top ten carry roughly 19%. This CDR3 is 12 amino acids long. The V and J ends lost 8 bases and 4 bases respectively, with 9 bases between them. Sequencing input: peripheral blood. This clonotype was obtained from a woman between 65 and 79 years old who had recovered from COVID-19. The J gene is TRBJ2-1, the V gene TRBV12-3 or TRBV12-4; D might be TRBD2 (5 bases). The CDR3 DNA is TGTGCCAGCGCGGGCCCTTACAATGAGCAGTTCTTC. Its translation: CASAGPYNEQFF.